These 24 T cell receptor beta chains were all obtained from the same sample, sequenced in a study of cytomegalovirus exposure and HLA in healthy donors. The PCR was carried out with 60 Vbeta primers and 13 Jbeta primers. Sequenced by immunoSEQ multiplex PCR; TCRdb stores in-frame clones only, minus some. The sample holds 120,000 to 150,000 clones, roughly 80% seen once. Sequencing was carried out using PBMCs. The receptors stem from a female donor in good health and CMV-seronegative.

This clone was recorded a few times. V gene TRBV6-1 combines with J gene TRBJ2-3; 13 bases align to TRBD2. V was clipped by 4 bases and J by 5 bases; unmatched bases: 3. This CDR3 has 15 residues. Per germline, CDR1 MNHNS and CDR2 SASEGT. The CDR3 DNA reads as TGTGCCAGCAGTGGGACTAGCGGGAGCGTAGATACGCAGTATTTT. Encoded protein: CASSGTSGSVDTQYF.

The chain links TRBV28 to TRBJ2-7, with D perhaps matching TRBD2 (6 bases). CDR1 is MDHEN, CDR2 SYDVKM, per germline. V lost 2 bases to trimming and J lost 3 bases, with 11 bases between them. The CDR3 is 14 amino acids. In nucleotides, the CDR3 is TGTGCCAGCAGTTTAAGGGACTCGATCTACGAGCAGTACTTC. Its protein is CASSLRDSIYEQYF.

V and J are TRBV29-1 and TRBJ1-5, with D maybe TRBD1 (5 bases). V lost 6 bases, J lost 9 bases, and 18 bases lay in between. Germline CDR1 SQVTM, CDR2 ANQGSEA. This CDR3 has 13 amino acids. The chain's CDR3 is CSVKGAGIRPQHF. The DNA of the CDR3 is TGCAGCGTCAAAGGGGCAGGCATACGGCCCCAGCATTTT.

This clone has just one count. The genes are TRBV19 and TRBJ1-5, with TRBD1 identical over 7 bases. Germline V lookup: CDR1 LNHDA, CDR2 SQIVND (reference sequence). There are 17 residues in the CDR3. The trim removed 1 base at V and 7 bases at J, leaving 13 bases unmatched. This CDR3 is CASSIAPQTGVNQPQHF. The CDR3 region has the DNA TGTGCCAGTAGTATAGCCCCCCAAACAGGGGTCAACCAGCCCCAGCATTTT.

This clone appeared a few times. The chain recombines TRBV6-5 with TRBJ1-5; no clear D. Trimming left V 0 bases short and J 4 bases short, with 7 bases between. The CDR3 length is 14 residues. Germline V CDR1 and CDR2: MNHEY, SVGAGI. CDR3 bases: TGTGCCAGCAGTTACTCGTACGGGAATCAGCCCCAGCATTTT. Translation gives CASSYSYGNQPQHF.

This clone occurred once. V is TRBV28 and J is TRBJ2-1; TRBD1 might be the D (5 bases). Trimming took 5 bases from V and 4 from J, leaving 12 bases between them. The CDR3 consists of 14 residues. From germline, CDR1 is MDHEN and CDR2 SYDVKM. Here the CDR3 reads CASSPGPRYNEQFF. CDR3 nucleotides: TGTGCCAGCAGTCCAGGGCCCCGGTACAATGAGCAGTTCTTC.

The table lists this clone with a few counts. Written as DNA, the CDR3 is TGTGCCAGTACCCTGACAGGGACAGAGACCCAGTACTTC. It is translated as CASTLTGTETQYF. The chain joins TRBV19 to TRBJ2-5; 7 positions match TRBD1. The CDR3 totals 13 residues. With 7 bases clipped from V and 4 bases from J, the junction kept 6 bases outside the gene matches. The germline CDR1 and CDR2 sequences are LNHDA and SQIVND (reference sequence). The full variable domain, rest sourced from reference TRBV19 and TRBJ2-5, is DGGITQSPKYLFRKEGQNVTLSCEQNLNHDAMYWYRQDPGQGLRLIYYSQIVNDFQKGDIAEGYSVSREKKESFPLTVTSAQKNPTAFYLCASTLTGTETQYFGPGTRLLVL.

In its sample, this clone was seen once. This chain links TRBV4-2 with TRBJ2-1, with TRBD2 identical over 7 bases. CDR1 LGHNA and CDR2 YNFKEQ come from the germline V gene. The V and J ends lost 0 bases and 10 bases, in that order; junction bases with no gene match: 9. CDR3 size: 15 residues. Written as DNA, the CDR3 is TGTGCCAGCAGCCAAGATCCGGCGGGAGCGAGAGAGCAGTTCTTC. This translates into CASSQDPAGAREQFF.

The chain has TRBV28 and TRBJ1-1, with D possibly TRBD1 on 6 matching bases. CDR1 is MDHEN and CDR2 is SYDVKM in the germline V gene. V lost 2 bases, J lost 8 bases, and 15 bases lay in between. This CDR3 contains 14 residues. The chain's CDR3 is CASSLNRALEEAFF. CDR3 sequence (DNA): TGTGCCAGCAGTTTAAACAGGGCTTTGGAAGAAGCTTTCTTT.

The V gene is TRBV2, the J gene TRBJ2-3; 12 bases are a match to TRBD2. The CDR3 covers 14 residues. V shed 6 bases and J 8 bases; nucleotides not matched to a gene: 6. Per the germline V gene, CDR1 is SNHLY and CDR2 is FYNNEI. In DNA, the CDR3 is TGTGCCAGCAGCCCGACTAGCGGGAGTCCTACGCAGTATTTT. Protein: CASSPTSGSPTQYF.

The V and J genes are TRBV7-9 and TRBJ2-7; maybe TRBD1 (6 bases). In germline, CDR1 is SEHNR, CDR2 FQNEAQ (reference sequence). Trimming stripped 3 bases from V and 2 bases from J, with 17 bases between. The CDR3 has 16 residues. The CDR3 protein is CASSFPVSGEPYEQYF. DNA for the CDR3: TGTGCCAGCAGCTTCCCCGTGTCAGGGGAACCCTACGAGCAGTACTTC.

V is TRBV9 and J is TRBJ2-4, with 9 bases that match TRBD1. Losses at the gene ends were 0 bases for V and 9 bases for J; bases not matched to a gene: 4. This CDR3 contains 14 residues. Per germline, CDR1 SGDLS and CDR2 YYNGEE. CDR3 sequence reads: CASSVGTGARIQYF. Here the CDR3 DNA reads TGTGCCAGCAGCGTAGGGACAGGGGCGCGCATTCAGTACTTC.

The J gene is TRBJ2-1, the V gene TRBV5-1, with 10 nucleotides matching TRBD2. Germline V CDR1 and CDR2: SGHRS, YFSETQ. The junction had 6 bases not matched to a gene; V was cut back by 7 bases and J by 2 bases. CDR3 length: 15 residues. The CDR3 is CASRWTSGPYNEQFF. The CDR3 coding sequence is TGCGCCAGCCGATGGACTAGCGGACCCTACAATGAGCAGTTCTTC.

The rearrangement uses TRBV19 and TRBJ2-1; 8 nucleotides agree with TRBD2. V shed 6 bases and J 10 bases; nucleotides not matched to a gene: 17. In germline, CDR1 is LNHDA, CDR2 SQIVND (reference sequence). The CDR3 covers 16 residues. The DNA of the CDR3 is TGTGCCAGTAGCACAACACCAGCGGGAGAGGGGAGCGAGCAGTTCTTC. It codes for CASSTTPAGEGSEQFF.

The CDR3 is CASSLSAGILYGYTF. In nucleotides, the CDR3 is TGTGCCAGCAGTTTATCGGCAGGGATTCTTTATGGCTACACCTTC. The chain carries TRBV28 and TRBJ1-2, with a weak D call TRBD1 (5 bases). V was shortened by 1 base and J by 5 bases, with 14 bases between the two germline ends. CDR1 is MDHEN, CDR2 SYDVKM, per germline. The CDR3 runs to 15 residues.

This sequence joins TRBV5-1 and TRBJ2-5; 7 bases are a match to TRBD2. Germline lookup yields CDR1 SGHRS and CDR2 YFSETQ. The CDR3 covers 14 residues. J lost 2 bases, V lost 1 base, and 2 bases had no gene match. CDR3 sequence (DNA): TGCGCCAGCAGCTTGAGCGGGAAACAAGAGACCCAGTACTTC. It is translated as CASSLSGKQETQYF.

This clone was seen just once. The chain joins TRBV5-6 to TRBJ1-4; weak D call: TRBD1 (6 bases). The CDR3 loop spans 16 amino acids. Germline assignment: CDR1 SGHDT and CDR2 YYEEEE. Trimming took 4 bases from V and 0 from J, leaving 13 bases between them. The CDR3: CASSARTASTNEKLFF. The CDR3 region has the DNA TGTGCCAGCAGCGCCCGGACAGCCTCAACTAATGAAAAACTGTTTTTT.

J is TRBJ2-7 and V is TRBV6-1, with TRBD2 identical over 13 bases. The length of the CDR3 is 15 residues. With V trimmed by 4 bases and J by 0 bases, 0 bases remained unmatched. The germline V gene encodes CDR1 MNHNS and CDR2 SASEGT. The DNA of the CDR3 is TGTGCCAGCAGTGGGACTAGCGGGAGCTCCTACGAGCAGTACTTC. Protein product: CASSGTSGSSYEQYF.

The chain is built from TRBV5-1 and TRBJ2-7; 7 bases align to TRBD1. The V gene's germline CDR1 is SGHRS and CDR2 YFSETQ. V trimming: 0 bases; J trimming: 3 bases; junction bases outside the gene matches: 3. The CDR3 sequence is 14 residues long. CDR3 nucleotides: TGCGCCAGCAGCTTGGGGGACAGTTTCTACGAGCAGTACTTC. This codes for CASSLGDSFYEQYF.

This chain connects TRBV27 to TRBJ2-7; 8 nucleotides align to TRBD1. V was clipped by 2 bases and J by 1 base; unmatched bases: 4. Germline CDR1 and CDR2: MNHEY and SMNVEV (reference sequence). The CDR3 covers 15 residues. The CDR3 here is CASSLDGTGSYEQYF. Written as DNA, the CDR3 is TGTGCCAGCAGTTTAGATGGGACAGGATCCTACGAGCAGTACTTC.

The chain combines TRBV9 with TRBJ2-1; 8 bases align to TRBD1. The ends lost 3 bases at V and 4 bases at J; junction bases unmatched: 6. Per the germline V gene, CDR1 is SGDLS and CDR2 is YYNGEE. The CDR3 consists of 15 residues. CDR3 sequence (DNA): TGTGCCAGCAGCGCGTGGACAGGGCGATACAATGAGCAGTTCTTC. It translates to CASSAWTGRYNEQFF.

In regard to this clone: Other DNA sequences of this sample code for an identical CDR3. DNA of the CDR3: TGTGCCACCAGCAGAGGGACTAGCGGCTCCTACGAGCAGTACTTC. The encoded protein is CATSRGTSGSYEQYF. V and J are TRBV15 and TRBJ2-7; TRBD2 aligns across 10 bases. V lost 1 base and J lost 0; bases outside the gene matches: 0. Germline CDR1 LNHNV, CDR2 YYDKDF (reference sequence). The CDR3 loop spans 15 amino acids.

The J gene is TRBJ2-1, the V gene TRBV5-1; D not certain. Per the germline V gene, CDR1 is SGHRS and CDR2 is YFSETQ. The CDR3 contains 14 residues. Trimming took 1 base from V and 3 from J, leaving 8 bases between them. The CDR3 sequence: CASSLKPGYNEQFF. CDR3 bases: TGCGCCAGCAGCTTGAAGCCGGGCTACAATGAGCAGTTCTTC.

V usage is TRBV28 and J usage is TRBJ1-2; 7 positions agree with TRBD1. Looked up from germline, CDR1 is MDHEN and CDR2 is SYDVKM. The CDR3 spans 16 residues. V shed 5 bases and J 4 bases; nucleotides not matched to a gene: 13. The CDR3 DNA reads TGTGCCAGCAGTATCCGGGACAGTGTTCCTAGCTATGGCTACACCTTC. This encodes CASSIRDSVPSYGYTF.